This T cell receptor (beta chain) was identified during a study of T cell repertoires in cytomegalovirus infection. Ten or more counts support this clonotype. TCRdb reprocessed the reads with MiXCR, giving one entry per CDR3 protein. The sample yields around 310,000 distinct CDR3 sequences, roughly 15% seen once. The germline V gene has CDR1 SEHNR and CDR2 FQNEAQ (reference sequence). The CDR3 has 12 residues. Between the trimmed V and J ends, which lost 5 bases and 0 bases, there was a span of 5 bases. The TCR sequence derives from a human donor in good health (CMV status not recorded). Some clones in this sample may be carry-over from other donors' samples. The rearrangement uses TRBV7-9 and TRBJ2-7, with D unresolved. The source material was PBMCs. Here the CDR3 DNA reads TGTGCCAGCAGCCATAACTCCTACGAGCAGTACTTC. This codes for CASSHNSYEQYF.